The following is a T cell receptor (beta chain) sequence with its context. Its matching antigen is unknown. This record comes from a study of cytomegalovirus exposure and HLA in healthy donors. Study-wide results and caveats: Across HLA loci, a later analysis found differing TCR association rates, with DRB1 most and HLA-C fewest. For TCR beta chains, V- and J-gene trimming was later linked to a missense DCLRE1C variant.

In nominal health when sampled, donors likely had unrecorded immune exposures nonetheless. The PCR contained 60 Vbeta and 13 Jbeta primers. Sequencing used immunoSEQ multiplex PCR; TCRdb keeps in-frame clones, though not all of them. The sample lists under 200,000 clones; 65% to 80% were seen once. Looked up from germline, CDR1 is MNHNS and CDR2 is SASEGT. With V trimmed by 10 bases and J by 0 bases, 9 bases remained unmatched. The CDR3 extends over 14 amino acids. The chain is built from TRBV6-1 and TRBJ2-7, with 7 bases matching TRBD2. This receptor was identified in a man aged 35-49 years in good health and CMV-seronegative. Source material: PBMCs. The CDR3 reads CAIGRVRSSYEQYF. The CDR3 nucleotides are TGTGCCATAGGGAGGGTCCGAAGCTCCTACGAGCAGTACTTC.